These 19 T cell receptor beta chains originate from one sample sequenced in a study of blood T cell repertoires in COVID-19. Repertoires were generated with immunoSEQ multiplex PCR, while TCRdb's copy carries only in-frame clones and drops some. The table shows some 150,000 clones, with 70% to 90% occurring only once. The sequenced sample consisted of peripheral blood. All receptors derive from a man between 65 and 85 years old with acute or convalescent COVID-19.

The chain employs TRBV6-1 and TRBJ2-7, with 7 bases identical to TRBD1. Losses at the gene ends were 7 bases for V and 0 bases for J; bases not matched to a gene: 6. The CDR3 loop spans 14 amino acids. CDR1 and CDR2 from the germline V gene are MNHNS and SASEGT. This CDR3 reads CASTRAGGSYEQYF. The CDR3 nucleotides read TGTGCCAGCACGAGGGCAGGGGGCTCCTACGAGCAGTACTTC.

The count of this clone is one. The chain links TRBV6-1 to TRBJ1-6; TRBD1 matches 8 bases. J was trimmed by 9 bases and V by 2 bases; bases with no gene match: 6. Germline V gives CDR1 MNHNS, CDR2 SASEGT. This CDR3 has 15 amino acids. The CDR3 protein is CASSETGRGLSPLHF. As DNA, the CDR3 is TGTGCCAGCAGTGAAACCGGCAGGGGGCTTTCACCCCTCCACTTT.

The chain employs TRBV9 and TRBJ2-7; 14 bases map to TRBD2. The V gene's germline CDR1 is SGDLS and CDR2 YYNGEE. Losses at the gene ends were 4 bases for V and 5 bases for J; bases not matched to a gene: 11. This CDR3 comprises 17 residues. DNA for the CDR3: TGTGCCAGCAGCCTCGGGACTAGCGGGAGTGGTGGTCACGAGCAGTACTTC. Its translation is CASSLGTSGSGGHEQYF.

This rearrangement joins TRBV4-1 to TRBJ1-2; TRBD1 matches at 9 bases. CDR3 size: 14 residues. The germline V gene has CDR1 MGHRA and CDR2 YSYEKL. Trimming removed 1 base from V and 4 bases from J; junction bases left unmatched: 1. The DNA of the CDR3 is TGCGCCAGCAGCCAAGGACAGGGGGTCTATGGCTACACCTTC. This encodes CASSQGQGVYGYTF.

V gene TRBV19 combines with J gene TRBJ2-5; TRBD1 is a possible D gene (7 bases). Germline assignment: CDR1 LNHDA and CDR2 SQIVND (reference sequence). CDR3 size: 16 residues. Trimming took off 0 bases at V and 1 base at J, with 12 bases between the two ends. In nucleotides, the CDR3 is TGTGCCAGTAGTATAGATCGCGGGACAGCCCAAGAGACCCAGTACTTC. As protein: CASSIDRGTAQETQYF.

The chain combines TRBV27 with TRBJ2-1; 8 nucleotides line up with TRBD1. The J segment lost 8 bases and the V segment lost 4 bases, leaving 4 bases of the junction unmatched. The CDR3 spans 13 residues. The V gene's germline CDR1 is MNHEY and CDR2 SMNVEV (reference sequence). The CDR3 DNA reads TGTGCCAGCAGTTCGACAGGGGTAGATGAGCAGTTCTTC. Translation: CASSSTGVDEQFF.

The rearrangement uses TRBV20-1 and TRBJ2-7; D is unresolved. Germline loops: CDR1 DFQATT, CDR2 SNEGSKA (reference sequence). The CDR3 consists of 12 residues. The V and J ends lost 3 bases and 3 bases respectively, with 9 bases between them. This chain's CDR3 is CSASRSLYEQYF. The CDR3 nucleotides are TGCAGTGCTAGTAGGAGCCTCTACGAGCAGTACTTC.

V gene TRBV11-2 combines with J gene TRBJ2-3; unclear D gene. Germline-derived CDR1 and CDR2 are SGHAT and FQNNGV. This CDR3 comprises 15 residues. Between the trimmed V and J ends, which lost 1 base and 0 bases, there was a span of 8 bases. Here the CDR3 reads CASSLGETSTDTQYF. CDR3 nucleotides: TGTGCCAGCAGCTTAGGAGAGACAAGCACAGATACGCAGTATTTT.

V is TRBV28 and J is TRBJ2-3; the match to TRBD1 covers 7 bases. Trimming at V came to 6 bases and at J to 4 bases, leaving 4 bases not matched to a gene. This CDR3 is built from 13 residues. Germline CDR1 MDHEN, CDR2 SYDVKM. CDR3 nucleotides: TGTGCCAGCAGCTACAGGGGCCCAGATACGCAGTATTTT. Amino acids: CASSYRGPDTQYF.

V gene TRBV15 combines with J gene TRBJ2-3; TRBD2 matches 8 bases. The CDR3 totals 14 residues. J was trimmed by 9 bases and V by 9 bases; bases with no gene match: 14. CDR1 and CDR2 from the germline V gene are LNHNV and YYDKDF (reference sequence). The CDR3 region is CATKGSGSAGTQYF. CDR3 sequence (DNA): TGTGCCACGAAGGGAAGCGGGAGCGCCGGAACGCAGTATTTT.

The V gene is TRBV2, the J gene TRBJ2-7; possible D gene TRBD1, 5 bases. Germline V lookup: CDR1 SNHLY, CDR2 FYNNEI. The CDR3 is 12 residues long. V lost 5 bases and J lost 5, with 10 bases in between. CDR3 sequence reads: CASSSDSDEQYF. CDR3 nucleotide sequence: TGTGCCAGCAGTTCAGACAGCGACGAGCAGTACTTC.

The chain couples TRBV15 to TRBJ1-3; unclear D gene. The CDR3 contains 15 residues. Trimming removed 0 bases from V and 2 bases from J, with 8 bases in between. Germline CDR1 and CDR2: LNHNV and YYDKDF (reference sequence). Here the CDR3 reads CATSRDFGAGNTIYF. The DNA for the CDR3 is TGTGCCACCAGCAGAGATTTCGGGGCTGGAAACACCATATATTTT.

The chain is built from TRBV7-8 and TRBJ1-2; D not certain. The CDR3 contains 16 residues. Per germline, CDR1 SGHVS and CDR2 FQNEAQ. V was clipped by 1 base and J by 5 bases, with 17 bases between them. The CDR3 DNA sequence: TGTGCCAGCAGCTTAGAACCCCGACCGGGAGCATATGGCTACACCTTC. The encoded protein is CASSLEPRPGAYGYTF.

This clone was observed a handful of times. This CDR3 is CASSSGTANTEAFF. For the CDR3, the DNA is TGCGCCAGCAGCTCCGGGACAGCGAACACTGAAGCTTTCTTT. The gene calls are TRBV5-1 and TRBJ1-1; 7 bases align to TRBD1. Germline V gives CDR1 SGHRS, CDR2 YFSETQ. After removal of 3 bases from V and 1 base from J, the junction contained 3 bases not matched to a gene. This CDR3 contains 14 residues.

This chain links TRBV5-6 with TRBJ2-5; the match to TRBD2 covers 13 bases. The CDR3 runs to 16 residues. Trimming took 2 bases from V and 4 from J; bases not matched to a gene: 5. The germline gives CDR1 SGHDT, CDR2 YYEEEE. The CDR3 here is CASSFGTSGILETQYF. The CDR3 nucleotides read TGTGCCAGCAGCTTCGGGACTAGCGGGATCCTAGAGACCCAGTACTTC.

The chain carries TRBV19 and TRBJ2-5; D is unclear. The germline CDR1 and CDR2 sequences are LNHDA and SQIVND (reference sequence). V was pared by 6 bases and J by 5 bases, with 10 bases between. The CDR3 runs 12 residues. In DNA, the CDR3 is TGTGCCAGTAGGAGAAACGGGGAGACCCAGTACTTC. Translated, it gives CASRRNGETQYF.

The chain's CDR3 is CASSGTGSGELFF. As DNA, the CDR3 is TGTGCCAGCAGTGGAACAGGTTCCGGGGAGCTGTTTTTT. The chain joins TRBV11-3 to TRBJ2-2, with D tentatively TRBD1 (5 bases). The CDR3 loop spans 13 amino acids. Germline CDR1 is SGHNT and CDR2 is YENEEA. The V and J ends lost 6 bases and 6 bases respectively, with 11 bases between them.

This chain joins TRBV28 and TRBJ1-5, with TRBD1 identical over 7 bases. The CDR3 contains 14 residues. The V gene end was trimmed by 4 bases and the J gene end by 6 bases; junction bases not matched to a gene: 6. Germline V gene sequence: CDR1 MDHEN, CDR2 SYDVKM. Here the CDR3 reads CASSSTGARQPQHF. The CDR3 region has the DNA TGTGCCAGCAGTTCTACAGGGGCTCGTCAGCCCCAGCATTTT.

The chain couples TRBV28 to TRBJ2-7; maybe TRBD2 (6 bases). Germline values: CDR1 MDHEN, CDR2 SYDVKM. The CDR3 extends over 14 amino acids. The V and J ends lost 6 bases and 2 bases respectively, with 14 bases between them. In DNA, the CDR3 is TGTGCCAGCAGCCGGAGGGGCAGGGCCTACGAGCAGTACTTC. Protein sequence: CASSRRGRAYEQYF.